The rows below give T cell receptor beta chains drawn from one sample of a study of CD8+ T cells in alopecia areata. This table comes from immunoSEQ multiplex PCR, and its TCRdb copy is limited to in-frame clones, with some not included. The table includes roughly 60,000 clones, about 43% detected once. The sample in question was CD8+ T cells sorted from blood, obtained at approximately week 36, from a patient treated with tofacitinib. The receptors derive from a human donor with alopecia areata. Both conserved end residues are part of each CDR3. Each record gives: J gene, V gene, CDR3 protein.

TRBJ2-1 TRBV6-5 CASSPVAGHGEQFF
TRBJ2-1 TRBV29-1 CSADGGRQGGGNEQFF
TRBJ1-1 TRBV18 CASSPRDMNTEAFF
TRBJ2-7 TRBV27 CASSQGAAYEQYF
TRBJ2-7 TRBV15 CATKRGTGVYEQYF
TRBJ1-2 TRBV4-2 CASTLSGTVSYGYTF
TRBJ2-1 TRBV29-1 CSVLLDSSYNEQFF
TRBJ1-2 TRBV7-9 CASTHGGLTGEYGYTF
TRBJ2-2 TRBV19 CASSAGDVGELFF
TRBJ1-2 TRBV6-1 CASSGWTGGYTF
TRBJ2-1 TRBV11-1 CASSFWGSYNEQFF
TRBJ1-2 TRBV27 CASSFSQTYYGYTF
TRBJ2-3 TRBV6-4 CASSDSRGTDTQYF
TRBJ1-1 TRBV6-4 CASSESWPIAGTEAFF
TRBJ2-5 TRBV7-8 CASSRLGETQYF
TRBJ2-7 TRBV4-2 CASSQRAGALEQYF
TRBJ1-2 TRBV9 CASMGGPPYGYTF
TRBJ2-3 TRBV10-3 CAISGGEIRYF
TRBJ1-1 TRBV30 CAWTHGPDAFF
TRBJ2-7 TRBV9 CASSGNDYEQYF
TRBJ2-4 TRBV4-1 CASSQVGEVNIQYF
TRBJ1-1 TRBV29-1 CSVPTNTEAFF
TRBJ2-4 TRBV7-9 CASSARDASPIAGKNIQYF
TRBJ1-1 TRBV7-6 CASSPRDRARTEAFF
TRBJ1-1 TRBV2 CASSDRTGEAFF
TRBJ2-7 TRBV7-2 CASSFDGFGSYEQYF
TRBJ2-7 TRBV9 CASSEGTGDEQYF
TRBJ1-5 TRBV28 CASSIPGQGGRQPQHF
TRBJ2-3 TRBV7-6 CASSGLVGADTQYF
TRBJ2-2 TRBV28 CASSGGRLHSGELFF
TRBJ2-2 TRBV29-1 CSVEEAGELFF
TRBJ2-1 TRBV5-1 CASSTWTSGSGNEQFF
TRBJ2-2 TRBV7-8 CASSLAVSGSPGELFF
TRBJ1-2 TRBV30 CAWRTDGYTF
TRBJ2-7 TRBV7-2 CASSYAGAYEQYF
TRBJ2-1 TRBV5-1 CASSPGTSGISYNEQFF
TRBJ1-1 TRBV5-1 CASSFGGTEAFF
TRBJ1-1 TRBV7-9 CASSLATGMNTEAFF
TRBJ1-1 TRBV6-5 CASSYIGNTEAFF
TRBJ2-2 TRBV29-1 CSVDGTRLSGELFF
TRBJ2-5 TRBV4-2 CASSQRDSLSQETQYF
TRBJ2-7 TRBV29-1 CSVEDPGENYEQYF